The subject of this entry is one TCR beta chain. The data belong to a study of patients and donors after allogeneic stem cell transplantation. CDR1 and CDR2 from the germline V gene are LGHDT and YNNKEL (reference sequence). Trimming pared 4 bases from V and 2 bases from J, leaving 19 bases between. The CDR3 contains 17 residues. TCRdb recomputed calls from the RT-PCR reads with MiXCR, one row per CDR3 protein. Here the sample spans hundreds of thousands of distinct CDR3 sequences, 16% being singletons. The chain combines TRBV3-1 with TRBJ2-3, with D possibly being TRBD1 or TRBD2 (6 bases each). Material: blood, either unsorted or a sorted T cell fraction (not recorded which). The sequence was collected from a human donor who was either an allogeneic HSCT recipient or a stem cell or donor lymphocyte infusion donor (not recorded which). It is not recorded whose cells these are; they may come from a transplant donor. The CDR3 DNA reads TGTGCCAGCAGCCTTAAAGGGGGGCGCCCGAACACAGATACGCAGTATTTT. Its translation is CASSLKGGRPNTDTQYF.